The clone carrying this T cell receptor beta chain was detected many times. The antigen is unknown. The CDR3 extends 3 residues past the end of the read, so its final part is completed from the germline J gene. This record comes from a study of T cell clonality in common variable immunodeficiency. Data came from immunoSEQ multiplex PCR; TCRdb stores just in-frame clones and leaves some out. The repertoire consists of about 52,000 clones, none detected only once. The CDR3 runs to 11 residues. V lost 6 bases and J lost 4, with 4 bases in between. Germline CDR1 reads SQVTM; CDR2 reads ANQGSEA. Study-level findings and limits: CVID subjects had higher TCRbeta clonality than healthy controls, most marked in about a third. In common variable immunodeficiency, TCR beta chains reportedly carried fewer deletions and N-nucleotide insertions. Compared with controls, CVID subjects had fewer shared TCRbeta clones.

The TCR was taken from a person aged 18 to 69 in good health. The chain joins TRBV29-1 to TRBJ2-6; no definite D call. Sequenced sample: peripheral blood mononuclear cells. CDR3 DNA, as far as it was read: TGCAGCGTGCGCGGGGCCAACGTC. This codes for CSVRGANV. The complete CDR3 reads CSVRGANVLTF.